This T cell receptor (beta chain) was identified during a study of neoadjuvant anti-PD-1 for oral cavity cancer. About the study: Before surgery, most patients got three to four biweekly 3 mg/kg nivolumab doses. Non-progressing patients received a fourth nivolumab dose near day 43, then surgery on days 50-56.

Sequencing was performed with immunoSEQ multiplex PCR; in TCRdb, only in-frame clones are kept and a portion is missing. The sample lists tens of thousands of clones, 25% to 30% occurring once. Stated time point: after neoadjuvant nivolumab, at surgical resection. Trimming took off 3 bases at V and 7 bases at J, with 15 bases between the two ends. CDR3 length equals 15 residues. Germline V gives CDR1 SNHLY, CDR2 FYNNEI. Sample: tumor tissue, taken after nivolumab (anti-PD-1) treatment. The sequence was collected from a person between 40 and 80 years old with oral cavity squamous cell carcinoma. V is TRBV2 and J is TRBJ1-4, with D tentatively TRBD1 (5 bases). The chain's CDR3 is CASSDWTTGGEKLFF. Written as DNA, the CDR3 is TGTGCCAGCAGTGATTGGACAACAGGTGGTGAAAAACTGTTTTTT.